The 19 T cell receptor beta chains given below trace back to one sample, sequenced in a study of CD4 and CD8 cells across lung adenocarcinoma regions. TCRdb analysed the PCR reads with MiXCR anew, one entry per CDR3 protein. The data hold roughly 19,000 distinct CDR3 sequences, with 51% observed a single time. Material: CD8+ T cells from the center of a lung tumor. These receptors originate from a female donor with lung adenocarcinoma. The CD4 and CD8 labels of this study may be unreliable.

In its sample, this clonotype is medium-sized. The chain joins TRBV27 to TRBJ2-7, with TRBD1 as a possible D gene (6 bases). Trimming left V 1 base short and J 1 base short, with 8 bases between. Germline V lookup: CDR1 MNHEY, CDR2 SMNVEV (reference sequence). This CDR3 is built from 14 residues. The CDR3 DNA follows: TGTGCCAGCAGTTTATGGCAGGGGTCCTACGAGCAGTACTTC. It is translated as CASSLWQGSYEQYF.

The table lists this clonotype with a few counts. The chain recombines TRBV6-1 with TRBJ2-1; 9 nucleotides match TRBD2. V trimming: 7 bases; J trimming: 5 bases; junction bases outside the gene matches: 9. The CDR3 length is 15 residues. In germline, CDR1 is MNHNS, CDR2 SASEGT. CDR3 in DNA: TGTGCCAGCACCCACCCGACTAGCGGAAACAATGAGCAGTTCTTC. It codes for CASTHPTSGNNEQFF.

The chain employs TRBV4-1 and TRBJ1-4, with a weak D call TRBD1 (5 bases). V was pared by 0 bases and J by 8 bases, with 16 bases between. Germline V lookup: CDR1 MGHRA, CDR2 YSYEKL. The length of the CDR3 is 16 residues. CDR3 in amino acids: CASSQDRGVGGEKLFF. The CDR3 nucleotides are TGCGCCAGCAGCCAAGACCGGGGGGTGGGAGGCGAAAAACTGTTTTTT.

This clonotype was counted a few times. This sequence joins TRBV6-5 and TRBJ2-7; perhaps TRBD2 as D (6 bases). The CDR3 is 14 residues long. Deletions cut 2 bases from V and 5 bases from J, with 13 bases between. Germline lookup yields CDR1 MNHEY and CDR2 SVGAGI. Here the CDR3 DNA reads TGTGCCAGCAGTTACGGAGGGTACAGTAACGAGCAGTACTTC. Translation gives CASSYGGYSNEQYF.

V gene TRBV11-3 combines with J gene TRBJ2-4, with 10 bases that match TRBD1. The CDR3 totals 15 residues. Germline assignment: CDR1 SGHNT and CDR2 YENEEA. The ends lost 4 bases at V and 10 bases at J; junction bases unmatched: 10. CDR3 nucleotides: TGTGCCAGCAGCTCCCAGGGACAGGGGACACCTATTCAGTACTTC. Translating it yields CASSSQGQGTPIQYF. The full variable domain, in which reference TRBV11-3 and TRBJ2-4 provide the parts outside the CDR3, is EAGVVQSPRYKIIEKKQPVAFWCNPISGHNTLYWYLQNLGQGPELLIRYENEEAVDDSQLPKDRFSAERLKGVDSTLKIQPAELGDSAVYLCASSSQGQGTPIQYFGAGTRLSVL.

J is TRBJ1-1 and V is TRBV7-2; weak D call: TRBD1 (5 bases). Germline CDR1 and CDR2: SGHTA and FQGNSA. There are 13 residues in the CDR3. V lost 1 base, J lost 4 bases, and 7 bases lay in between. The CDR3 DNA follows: TGTGCCAGCAGCTTAGGCCAGGGCACTGAAGCTTTCTTT. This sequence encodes CASSLGQGTEAFF.

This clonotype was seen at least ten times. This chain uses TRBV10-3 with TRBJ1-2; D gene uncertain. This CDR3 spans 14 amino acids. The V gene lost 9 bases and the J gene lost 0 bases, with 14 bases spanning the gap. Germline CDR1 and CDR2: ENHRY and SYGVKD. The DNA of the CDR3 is TGTGCCATTACGGATCCCGGGGCTAACTATGGCTACACCTTC. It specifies CAITDPGANYGYTF.

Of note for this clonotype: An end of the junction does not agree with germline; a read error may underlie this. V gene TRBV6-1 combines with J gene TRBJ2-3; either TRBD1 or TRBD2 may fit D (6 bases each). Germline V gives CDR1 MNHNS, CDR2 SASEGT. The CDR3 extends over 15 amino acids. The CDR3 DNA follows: TGTGCCAGGGGGGACGGGGGCGGGAACCAAGATACGCAGTACTTT. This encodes CARGDGGGNQDTQYF.

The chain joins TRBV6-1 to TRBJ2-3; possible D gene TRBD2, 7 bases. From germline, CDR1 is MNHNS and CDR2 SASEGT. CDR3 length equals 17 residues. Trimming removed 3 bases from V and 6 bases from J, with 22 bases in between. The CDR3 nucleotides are TGTGCCAGCAGTGACCATTGGAGGGGGGGTGTTAGTGATACGCAGTATTTT. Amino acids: CASSDHWRGGVSDTQYF.

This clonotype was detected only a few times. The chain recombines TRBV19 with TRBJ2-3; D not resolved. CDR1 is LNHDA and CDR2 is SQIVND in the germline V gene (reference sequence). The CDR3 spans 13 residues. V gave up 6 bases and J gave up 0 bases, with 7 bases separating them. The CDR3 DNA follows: TGTGCCAGTAGCGGAATAAGCACAGATACGCAGTATTTT. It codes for CASSGISTDTQYF.

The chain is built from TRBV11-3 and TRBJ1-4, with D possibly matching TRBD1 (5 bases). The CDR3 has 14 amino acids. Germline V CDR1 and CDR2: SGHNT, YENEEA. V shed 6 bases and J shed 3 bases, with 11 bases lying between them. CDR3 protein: CASRKTGANEKLFF. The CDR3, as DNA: TGTGCCAGCAGAAAGACGGGGGCTAATGAAAAACTGTTTTTT.

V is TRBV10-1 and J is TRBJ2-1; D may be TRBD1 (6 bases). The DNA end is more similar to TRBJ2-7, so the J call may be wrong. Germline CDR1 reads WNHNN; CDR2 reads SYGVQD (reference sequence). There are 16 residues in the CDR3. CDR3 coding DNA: TGCGCCAGCGGCATCCGGGTCGTGACAGGCCCCTACGAGCAGTACTTC. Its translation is CASGIRVVTGPYEQYF.

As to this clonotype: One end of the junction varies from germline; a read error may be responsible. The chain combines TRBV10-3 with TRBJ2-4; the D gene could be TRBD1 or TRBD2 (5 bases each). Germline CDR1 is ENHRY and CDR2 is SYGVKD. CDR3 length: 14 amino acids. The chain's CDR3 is CAIRDRGAKDTQYF. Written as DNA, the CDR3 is TGTGCCATCAGGGACCGGGGCGCCAAAGACACTCAGTACTTT.

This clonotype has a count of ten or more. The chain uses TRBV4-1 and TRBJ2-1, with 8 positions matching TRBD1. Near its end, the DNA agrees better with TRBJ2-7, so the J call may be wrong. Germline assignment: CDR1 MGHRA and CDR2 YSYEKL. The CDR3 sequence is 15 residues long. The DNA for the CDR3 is TGCGCCAGCAGCCAAGGATCCACAGGGGGCTACGAGCAGTACTTC. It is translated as CASSQGSTGGYEQYF.

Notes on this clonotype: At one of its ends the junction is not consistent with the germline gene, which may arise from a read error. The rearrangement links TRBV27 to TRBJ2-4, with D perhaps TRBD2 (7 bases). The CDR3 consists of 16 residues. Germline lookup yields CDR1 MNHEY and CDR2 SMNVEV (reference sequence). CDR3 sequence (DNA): TGTGCTTGCGCGGGTTGGGGGGGCCGTGACCCAGAGACGCAGTACTTT. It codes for CACAGWGGRDPETQYF.

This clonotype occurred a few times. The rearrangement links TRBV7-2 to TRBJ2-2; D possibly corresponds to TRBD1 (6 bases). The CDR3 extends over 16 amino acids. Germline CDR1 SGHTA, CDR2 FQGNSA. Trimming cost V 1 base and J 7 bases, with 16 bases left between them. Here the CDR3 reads CASSLVVGATVGELFF. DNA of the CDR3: TGTGCCAGCAGCTTAGTCGTGGGGGCGACGGTCGGGGAGCTGTTTTTT.

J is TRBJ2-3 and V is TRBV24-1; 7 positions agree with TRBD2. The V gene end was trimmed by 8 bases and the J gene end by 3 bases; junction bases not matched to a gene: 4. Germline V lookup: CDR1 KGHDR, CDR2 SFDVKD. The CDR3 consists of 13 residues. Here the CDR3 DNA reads TGTGCCACCAACCCGGGGGGAACAGATACGCAGTATTTT. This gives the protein CATNPGGTDTQYF.

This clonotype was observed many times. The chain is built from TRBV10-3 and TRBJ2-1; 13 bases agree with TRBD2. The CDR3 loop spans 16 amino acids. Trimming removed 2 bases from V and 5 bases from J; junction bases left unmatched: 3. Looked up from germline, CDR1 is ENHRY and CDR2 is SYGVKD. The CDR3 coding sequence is TGTGCCATCAGTGAGACACTAGCGGGAGGGGACAATGAGCAGTTCTTC. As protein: CAISETLAGGDNEQFF.

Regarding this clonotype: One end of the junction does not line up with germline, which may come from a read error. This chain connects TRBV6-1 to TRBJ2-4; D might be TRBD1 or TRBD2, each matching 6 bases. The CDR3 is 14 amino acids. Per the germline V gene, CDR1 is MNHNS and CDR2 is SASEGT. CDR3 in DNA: TGTGCCAGCCGGGGGCTCCGATCCAAAAATACGCAGTACTTT. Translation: CASRGLRSKNTQYF.